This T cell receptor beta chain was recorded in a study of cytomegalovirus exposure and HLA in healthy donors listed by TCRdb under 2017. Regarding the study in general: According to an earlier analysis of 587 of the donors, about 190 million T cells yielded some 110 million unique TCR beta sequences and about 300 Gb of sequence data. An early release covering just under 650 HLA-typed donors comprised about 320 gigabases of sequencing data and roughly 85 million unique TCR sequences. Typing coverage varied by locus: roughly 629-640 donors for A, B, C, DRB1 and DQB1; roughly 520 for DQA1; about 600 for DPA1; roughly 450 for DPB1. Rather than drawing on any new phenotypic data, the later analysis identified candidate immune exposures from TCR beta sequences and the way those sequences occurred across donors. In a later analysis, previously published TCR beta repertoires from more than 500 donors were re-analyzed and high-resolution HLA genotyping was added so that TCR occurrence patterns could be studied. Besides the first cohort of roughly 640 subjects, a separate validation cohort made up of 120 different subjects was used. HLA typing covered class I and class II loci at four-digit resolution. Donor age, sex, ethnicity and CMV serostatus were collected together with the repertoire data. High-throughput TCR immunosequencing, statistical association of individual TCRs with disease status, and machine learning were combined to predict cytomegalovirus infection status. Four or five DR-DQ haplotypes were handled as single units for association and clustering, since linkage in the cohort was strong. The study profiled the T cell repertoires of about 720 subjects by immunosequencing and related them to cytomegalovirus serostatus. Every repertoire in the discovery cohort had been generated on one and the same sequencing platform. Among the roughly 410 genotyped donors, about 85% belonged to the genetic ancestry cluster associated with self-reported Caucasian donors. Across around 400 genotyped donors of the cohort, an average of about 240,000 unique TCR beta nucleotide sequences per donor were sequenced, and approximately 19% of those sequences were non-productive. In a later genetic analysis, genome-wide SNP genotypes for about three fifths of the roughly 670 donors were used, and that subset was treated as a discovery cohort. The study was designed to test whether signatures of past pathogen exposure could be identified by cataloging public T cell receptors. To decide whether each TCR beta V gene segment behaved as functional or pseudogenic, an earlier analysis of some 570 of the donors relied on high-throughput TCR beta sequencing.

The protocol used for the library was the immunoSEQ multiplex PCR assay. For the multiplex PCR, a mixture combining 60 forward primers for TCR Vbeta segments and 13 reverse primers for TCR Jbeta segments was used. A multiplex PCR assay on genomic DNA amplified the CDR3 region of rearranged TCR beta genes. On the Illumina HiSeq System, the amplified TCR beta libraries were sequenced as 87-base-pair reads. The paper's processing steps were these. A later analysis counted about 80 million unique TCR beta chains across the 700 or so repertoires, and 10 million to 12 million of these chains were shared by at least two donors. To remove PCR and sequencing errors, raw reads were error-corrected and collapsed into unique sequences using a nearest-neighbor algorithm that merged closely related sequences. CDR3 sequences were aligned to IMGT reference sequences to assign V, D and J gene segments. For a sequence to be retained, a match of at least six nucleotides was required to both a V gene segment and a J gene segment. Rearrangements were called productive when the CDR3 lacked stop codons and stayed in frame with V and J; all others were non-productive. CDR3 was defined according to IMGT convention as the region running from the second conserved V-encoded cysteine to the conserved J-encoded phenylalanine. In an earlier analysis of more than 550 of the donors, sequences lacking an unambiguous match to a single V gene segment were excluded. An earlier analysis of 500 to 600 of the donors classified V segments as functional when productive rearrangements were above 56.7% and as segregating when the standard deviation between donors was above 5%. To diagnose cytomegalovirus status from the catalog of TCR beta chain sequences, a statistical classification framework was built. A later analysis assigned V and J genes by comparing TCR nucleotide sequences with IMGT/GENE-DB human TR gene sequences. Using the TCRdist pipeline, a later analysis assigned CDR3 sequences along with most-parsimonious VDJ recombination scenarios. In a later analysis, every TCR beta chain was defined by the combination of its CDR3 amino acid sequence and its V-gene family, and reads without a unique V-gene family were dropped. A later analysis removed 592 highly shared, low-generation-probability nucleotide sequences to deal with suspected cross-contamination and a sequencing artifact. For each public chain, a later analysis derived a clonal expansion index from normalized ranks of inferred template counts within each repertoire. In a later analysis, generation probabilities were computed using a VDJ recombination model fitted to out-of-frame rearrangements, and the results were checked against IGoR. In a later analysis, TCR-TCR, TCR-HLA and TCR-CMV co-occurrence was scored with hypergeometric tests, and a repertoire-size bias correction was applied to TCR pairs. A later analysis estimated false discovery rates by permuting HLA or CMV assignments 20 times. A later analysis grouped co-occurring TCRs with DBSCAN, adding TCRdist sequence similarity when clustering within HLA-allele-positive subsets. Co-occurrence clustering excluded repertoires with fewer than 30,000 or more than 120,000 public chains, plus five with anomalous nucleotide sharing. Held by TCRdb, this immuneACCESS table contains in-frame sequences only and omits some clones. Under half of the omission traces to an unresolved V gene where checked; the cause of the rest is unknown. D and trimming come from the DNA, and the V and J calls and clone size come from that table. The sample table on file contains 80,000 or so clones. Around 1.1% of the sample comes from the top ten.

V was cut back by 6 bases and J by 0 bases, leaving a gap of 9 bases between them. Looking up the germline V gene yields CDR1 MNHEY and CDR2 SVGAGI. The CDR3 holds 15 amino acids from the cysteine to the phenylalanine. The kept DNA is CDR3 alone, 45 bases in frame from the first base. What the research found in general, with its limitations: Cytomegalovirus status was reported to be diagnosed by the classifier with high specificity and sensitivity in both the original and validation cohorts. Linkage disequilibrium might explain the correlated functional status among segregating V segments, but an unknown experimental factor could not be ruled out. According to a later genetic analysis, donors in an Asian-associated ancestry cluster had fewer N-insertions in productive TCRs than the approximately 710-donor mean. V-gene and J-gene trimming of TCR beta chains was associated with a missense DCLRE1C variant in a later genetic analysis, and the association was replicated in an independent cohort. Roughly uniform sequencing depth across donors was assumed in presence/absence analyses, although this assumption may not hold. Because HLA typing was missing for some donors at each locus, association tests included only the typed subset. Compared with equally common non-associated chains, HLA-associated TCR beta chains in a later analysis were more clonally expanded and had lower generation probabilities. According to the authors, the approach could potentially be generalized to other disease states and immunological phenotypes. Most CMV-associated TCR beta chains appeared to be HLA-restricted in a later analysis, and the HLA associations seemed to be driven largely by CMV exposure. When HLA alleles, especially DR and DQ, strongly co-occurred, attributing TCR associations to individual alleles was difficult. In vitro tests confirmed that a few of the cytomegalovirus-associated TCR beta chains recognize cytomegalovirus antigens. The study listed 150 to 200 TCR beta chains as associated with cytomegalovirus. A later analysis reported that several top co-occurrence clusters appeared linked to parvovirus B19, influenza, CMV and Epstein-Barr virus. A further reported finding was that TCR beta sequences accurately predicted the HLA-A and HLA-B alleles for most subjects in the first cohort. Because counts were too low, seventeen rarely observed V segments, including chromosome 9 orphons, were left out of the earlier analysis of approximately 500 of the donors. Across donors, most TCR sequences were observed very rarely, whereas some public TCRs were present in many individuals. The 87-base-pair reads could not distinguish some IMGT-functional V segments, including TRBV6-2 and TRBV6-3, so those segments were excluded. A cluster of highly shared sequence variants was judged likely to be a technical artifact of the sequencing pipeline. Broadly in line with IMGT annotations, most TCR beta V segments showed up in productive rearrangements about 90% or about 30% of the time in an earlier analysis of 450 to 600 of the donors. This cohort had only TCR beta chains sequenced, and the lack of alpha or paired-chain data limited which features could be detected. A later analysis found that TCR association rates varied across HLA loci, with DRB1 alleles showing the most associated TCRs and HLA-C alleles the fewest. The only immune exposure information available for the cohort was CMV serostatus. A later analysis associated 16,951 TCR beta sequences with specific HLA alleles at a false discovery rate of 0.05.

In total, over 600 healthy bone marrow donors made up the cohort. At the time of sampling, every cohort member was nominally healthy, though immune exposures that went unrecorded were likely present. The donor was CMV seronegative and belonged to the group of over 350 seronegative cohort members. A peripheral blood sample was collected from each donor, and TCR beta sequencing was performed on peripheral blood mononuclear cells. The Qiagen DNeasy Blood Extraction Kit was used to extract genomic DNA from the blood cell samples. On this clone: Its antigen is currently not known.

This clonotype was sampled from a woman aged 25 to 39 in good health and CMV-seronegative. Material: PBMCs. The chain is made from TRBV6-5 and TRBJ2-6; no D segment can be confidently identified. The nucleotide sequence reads TGTGCCAGCAGAAGTCGAGGCTCTGGGGCCAACGTCCTGACTTTC. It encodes CASRSRGSGANVLTF.